This TCR beta chain was sequenced during a study of shared T cell receptors in the human thymus. Repertoires were generated with immunoSEQ multiplex PCR, while TCRdb's copy carries only in-frame clones and drops some. The table has 700,000 or so clones, 80% to 90% seen once. Per the germline V gene, CDR1 is SEHNR and CDR2 is FQNEAQ (reference sequence). The V gene lost 5 bases and the J gene lost 5 bases, with 18 bases spanning the gap. The CDR3 extends over 15 amino acids. These data also featured in a second study, about human thymus T cells. That study reports: Resections from corrective heart surgery supplied the thymus tissue.

The sample taken for sequencing was thymocytes. This sequence joins TRBV7-9 and TRBJ1-2; D perhaps matches TRBD1 (6 bases). The sequence came from a girl less than two years old with a congenital heart defect. CDR3 residues: CASSAGTPNPYGYTF. The CDR3 DNA reads as TGTGCCAGCAGCGCAGGGACACCCAACCCATATGGCTACACCTTC.